This T cell receptor (beta chain) was found in a study of blood T cells in healthy people across ages. Points from the study as a whole: With unsorted PBMCs, a conclusive comparison of naive versus antigen-experienced cells was not possible.

A sample-barcoded 5' primer and a J-beta primer mix were used in a second PCR of about 6 to 12 cycles. All cDNA molecules were each tagged by a template-switch adaptor with 12 random nucleotides. TCRdb re-analysed the 5' RACE reads in MiXCR, keeping a single row per CDR3 protein. The sample carries some 790,000 distinct CDR3 sequences, 29% recorded once. This clonotype showed up many times. Its specificity is unknown. All donors came from Russia, were Caucasian and healthy, and spanned ages roughly 6 to 95. Each donor supplied approximately 10 milliliters of peripheral blood. Trimming took 0 bases from V and 7 from J, leaving 15 bases between them. CDR3 length equals 15 residues. CDR1 is LGHDT and CDR2 is YNNKEL in the germline V gene (reference sequence).

The chain employs TRBV3-1 and TRBJ2-5, with a weak D call TRBD2 (6 bases). The receptor was derived from a woman older than 75 in good health. Source material: blood. The CDR3 spells CASSQDRRERGTQYF. CDR3 DNA sequence: TGTGCCAGCAGCCAAGATCGACGGGAGAGGGGGACCCAGTACTTC.